Here is one T cell receptor (beta chain) with its context. Some clones are missing from TCRdb's copy, which holds only in-frame ones; the method was immunoSEQ multiplex PCR. The table includes under 200,000 clones, about 91% detected once. The source of the sample is a study of T cell responses to AZD1222 COVID-19 vaccine. Specimen: peripheral blood, collected 28 days after the second AZD1222 dose. The receptor's source is an adult who received the AZD1222 COVID-19 vaccine.

In DNA form, the CDR3 reads TGCGCCAGCAGCCAAAGCAGTATGAACACTGAAGCTTTCTTT. Residues: CASSQSSMNTEAFF. The rearrangement links TRBV4-1 to TRBJ1-1; no definite D call. V dropped 2 bases and J dropped 0 bases, with 7 bases sitting between them. This CDR3 has 14 amino acids. Germline CDR1 reads MGHRA; CDR2 reads YSYEKL.